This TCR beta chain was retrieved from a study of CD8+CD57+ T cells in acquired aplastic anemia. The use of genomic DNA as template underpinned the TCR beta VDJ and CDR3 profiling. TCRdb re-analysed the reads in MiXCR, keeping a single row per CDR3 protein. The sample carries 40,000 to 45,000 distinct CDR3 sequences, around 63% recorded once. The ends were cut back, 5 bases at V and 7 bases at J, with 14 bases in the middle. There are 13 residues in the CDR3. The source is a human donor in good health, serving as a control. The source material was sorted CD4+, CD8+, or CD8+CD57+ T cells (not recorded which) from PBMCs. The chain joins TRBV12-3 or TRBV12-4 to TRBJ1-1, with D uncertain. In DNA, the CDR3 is TGTGCCAGCAGTCTAACCCCACTGTTTGAAGCTTTCTTT. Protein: CASSLTPLFEAFF.